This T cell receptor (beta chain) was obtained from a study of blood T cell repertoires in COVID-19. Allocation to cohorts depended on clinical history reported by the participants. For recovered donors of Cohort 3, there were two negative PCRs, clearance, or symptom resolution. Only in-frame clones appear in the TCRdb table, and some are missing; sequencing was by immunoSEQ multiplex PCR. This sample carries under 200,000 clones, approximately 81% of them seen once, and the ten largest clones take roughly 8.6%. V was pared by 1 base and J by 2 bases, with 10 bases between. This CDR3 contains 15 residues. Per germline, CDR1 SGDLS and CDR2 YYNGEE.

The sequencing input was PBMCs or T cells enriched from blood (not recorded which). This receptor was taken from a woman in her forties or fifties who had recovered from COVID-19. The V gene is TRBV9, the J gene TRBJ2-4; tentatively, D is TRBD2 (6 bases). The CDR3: CASSVMEGPKNIQYF. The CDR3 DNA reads TGTGCCAGCAGCGTAATGGAGGGGCCCAAAAACATTCAGTACTTC.